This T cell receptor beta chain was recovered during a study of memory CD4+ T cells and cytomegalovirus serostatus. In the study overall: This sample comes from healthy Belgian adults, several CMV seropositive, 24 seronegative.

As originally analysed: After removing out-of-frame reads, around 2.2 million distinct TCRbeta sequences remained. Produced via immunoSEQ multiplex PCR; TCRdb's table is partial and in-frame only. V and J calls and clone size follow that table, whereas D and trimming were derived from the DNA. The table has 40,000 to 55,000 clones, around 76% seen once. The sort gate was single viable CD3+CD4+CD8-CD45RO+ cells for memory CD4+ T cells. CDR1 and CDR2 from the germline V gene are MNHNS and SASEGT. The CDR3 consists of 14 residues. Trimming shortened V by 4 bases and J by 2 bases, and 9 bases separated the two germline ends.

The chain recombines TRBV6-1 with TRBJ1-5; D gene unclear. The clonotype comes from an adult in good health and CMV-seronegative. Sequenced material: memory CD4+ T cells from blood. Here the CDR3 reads CASSAWRGNQPQHF. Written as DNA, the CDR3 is TGTGCCAGCAGTGCATGGAGGGGCAATCAGCCCCAGCATTTT.